This T cell receptor beta chain is from a study of metastatic and nonmetastatic thyroid tumors. Study-wide background: From malignant and benign thyroid patients, repertoires in blood and in tumor or nodule tissue were compared.

All patients were treatment-naive before thyroid surgery. Overall study results and limits: Significantly greater TCR beta diversity was reportedly found in malignant thyroid tumors than in benign nodules (in blood and tumor).

The V and J ends lost 3 bases and 8 bases respectively, with 19 bases between them. The CDR3 length is 14 residues. Germline V lookup: CDR1 GTSNPN, CDR2 SVGIG (reference sequence). Study processing details: What underpinned the distant-metastasis classifier for papillary thyroid cancer was the set of CDR3 differences across clinicopathological groups. TCRdb used MiXCR to call clones anew from the PCR reads. These V and J calls originate from TCRdb's pipeline instead of the authors' own analysis. This table has 35,000 to 55,000 clones, approximately 24% appearing once. This clone has a handful of counts. No antigen is known for it.

The source material was blood. This sequence originates from a male donor with papillary thyroid cancer or a benign thyroid nodule (not recorded which). Some clones in this sample may be carry-over from other donors' samples. V is TRBV30 and J is TRBJ1-2; TRBD1 is a possible D gene (6 bases). CDR3 in DNA: TGTGCCTGGAGACAAGGAGGGGGGCAACGCGGCTACACCTTC. This sequence encodes CAWRQGGGQRGYTF.